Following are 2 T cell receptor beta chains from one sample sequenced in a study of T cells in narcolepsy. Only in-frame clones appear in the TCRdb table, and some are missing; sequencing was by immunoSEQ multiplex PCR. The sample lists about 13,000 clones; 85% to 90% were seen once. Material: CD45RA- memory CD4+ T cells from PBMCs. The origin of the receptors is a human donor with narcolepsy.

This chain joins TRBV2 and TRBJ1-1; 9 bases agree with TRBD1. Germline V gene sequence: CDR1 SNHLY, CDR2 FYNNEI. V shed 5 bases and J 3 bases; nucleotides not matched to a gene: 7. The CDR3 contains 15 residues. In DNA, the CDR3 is TGTGCCAGCAGTTCGTGGGACAGGGTTGACACTGAAGCTTTCTTT. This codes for CASSSWDRVDTEAFF.

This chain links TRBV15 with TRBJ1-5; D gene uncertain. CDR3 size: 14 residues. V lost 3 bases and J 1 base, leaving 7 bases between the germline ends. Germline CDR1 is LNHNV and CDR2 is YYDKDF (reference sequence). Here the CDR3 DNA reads TGTGCCACCAGCAGTTCCGGGAGCAATCAGCCCCAGCATTTT. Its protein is CATSSSGSNQPQHF.